This T cell receptor beta chain was recovered during a study of blood T cells in healthy people across ages. This clonotype was observed a single time. What it binds is not known. Trimming took 5 bases from V and 1 from J, leaving 18 bases between them. This CDR3 has 18 residues. General study points: Fewer expanded clones and more diversity marked long-lived versus aged donors. Unsorted PBMCs ruled out conclusive naive versus antigen-experienced comparison.

Then a second PCR, running about 7 to 11 cycles, was carried out with a sample-barcoded 5' primer and a J-beta primer mix. MiXCR was run by TCRdb on the 5' RACE reads, yielding one entry per CDR3 protein. The sample contains about 580,000 distinct CDR3 sequences, around half of which appear only once. For every donor, a draw yielded 9.5 to 10 milliliters of peripheral blood. The receptor was isolated from an elderly man in good health. Sequenced sample: blood. The rearrangement uses TRBV12-3 or TRBV12-4 and TRBJ2-6, with D tentatively TRBD1 (5 bases). This CDR3 reads CASSPGSTPLSGANVLTF. Written as DNA, the CDR3 is TGTGCCAGCAGTCCAGGGTCAACCCCTCTATCTGGGGCCAACGTCCTGACTTTC.